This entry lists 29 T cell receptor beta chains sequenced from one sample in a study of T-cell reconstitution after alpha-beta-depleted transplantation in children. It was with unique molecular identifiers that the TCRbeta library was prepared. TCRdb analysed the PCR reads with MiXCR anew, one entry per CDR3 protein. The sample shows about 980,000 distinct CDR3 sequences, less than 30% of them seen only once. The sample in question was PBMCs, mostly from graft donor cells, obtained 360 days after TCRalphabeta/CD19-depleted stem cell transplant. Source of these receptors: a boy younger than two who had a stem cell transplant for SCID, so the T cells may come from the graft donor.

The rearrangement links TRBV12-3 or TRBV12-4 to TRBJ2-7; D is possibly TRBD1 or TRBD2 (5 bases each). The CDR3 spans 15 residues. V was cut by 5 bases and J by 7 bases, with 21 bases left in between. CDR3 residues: CASSPPVDGAREQYF. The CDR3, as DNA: TGTGCCAGCAGTCCCCCGGTTGACGGGGCCAGGGAGCAGTACTTC.

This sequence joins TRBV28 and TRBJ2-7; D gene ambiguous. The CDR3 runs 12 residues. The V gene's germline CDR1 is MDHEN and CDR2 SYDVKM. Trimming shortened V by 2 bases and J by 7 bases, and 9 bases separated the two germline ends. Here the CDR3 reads CASSLPQQEQYF. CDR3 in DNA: TGTGCCAGCAGTTTACCCCAGCAGGAGCAGTACTTC.

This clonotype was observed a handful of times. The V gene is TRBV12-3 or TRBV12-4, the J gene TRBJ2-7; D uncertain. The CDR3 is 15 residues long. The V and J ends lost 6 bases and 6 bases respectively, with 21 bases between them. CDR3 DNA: TGTGCCAGCAGACCAACAACGGTCAGTGGCTTCGAGCAGTACTTC. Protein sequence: CASRPTTVSGFEQYF.

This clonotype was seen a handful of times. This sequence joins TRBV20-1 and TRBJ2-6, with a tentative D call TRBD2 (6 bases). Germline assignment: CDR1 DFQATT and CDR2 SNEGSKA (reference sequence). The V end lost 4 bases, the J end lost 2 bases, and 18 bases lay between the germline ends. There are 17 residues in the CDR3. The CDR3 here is CSATEGTFPAGANVLTF. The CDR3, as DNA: TGCAGTGCTACTGAAGGGACTTTCCCCGCTGGGGCCAACGTCCTGACTTTC.

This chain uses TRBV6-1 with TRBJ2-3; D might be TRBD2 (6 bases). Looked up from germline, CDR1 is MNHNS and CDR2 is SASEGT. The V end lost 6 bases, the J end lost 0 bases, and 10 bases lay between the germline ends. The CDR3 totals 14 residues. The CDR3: CASRSGGSTDTQYF. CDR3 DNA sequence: TGTGCCAGCAGGTCCGGAGGGAGCACAGATACGCAGTATTTT.

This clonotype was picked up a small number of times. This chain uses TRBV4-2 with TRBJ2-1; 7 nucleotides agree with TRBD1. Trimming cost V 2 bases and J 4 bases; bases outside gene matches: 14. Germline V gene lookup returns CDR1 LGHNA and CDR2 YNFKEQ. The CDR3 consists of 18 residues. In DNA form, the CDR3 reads TGTGCCAGCAGCCAACTTAGGATTGCGGCAGGGGGTTACAATGAGCAGTTCTTC. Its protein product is CASSQLRIAAGGYNEQFF.

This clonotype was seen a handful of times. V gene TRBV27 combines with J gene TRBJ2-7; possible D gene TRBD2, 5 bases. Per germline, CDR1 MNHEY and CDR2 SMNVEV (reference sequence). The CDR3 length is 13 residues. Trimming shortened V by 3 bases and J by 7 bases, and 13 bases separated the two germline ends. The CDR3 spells CASSFGVRGEQYF. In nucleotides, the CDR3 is TGTGCCAGCAGTTTCGGGGTGCGTGGGGAGCAGTACTTC.

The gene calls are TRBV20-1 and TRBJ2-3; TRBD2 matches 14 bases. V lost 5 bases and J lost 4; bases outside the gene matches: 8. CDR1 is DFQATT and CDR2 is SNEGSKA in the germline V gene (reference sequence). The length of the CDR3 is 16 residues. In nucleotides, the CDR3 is TGCAGTGCTCCTACTCGGACTAGCGGGGGGTCAGATACGCAGTATTTT. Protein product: CSAPTRTSGGSDTQYF.

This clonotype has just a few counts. CDR3 bases: TGCGCCAGCAGCTTTGTCGTACACCATGAGCAGTTCTTC. Translation: CASSFVVHHEQFF. V and J are TRBV5-1 and TRBJ2-1; D not resolved. V lost 2 bases and J 8 bases, leaving 11 bases between the germline ends. The CDR3 covers 13 residues. Germline CDR1 SGHRS, CDR2 YFSETQ.

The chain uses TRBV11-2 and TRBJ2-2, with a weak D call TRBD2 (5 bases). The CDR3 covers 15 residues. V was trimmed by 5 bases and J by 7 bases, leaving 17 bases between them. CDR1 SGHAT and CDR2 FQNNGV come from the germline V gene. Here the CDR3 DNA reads TGTGCCAGCAGCCCCGGTATTAGCGAGGTCGGGGAGCTGTTTTTT. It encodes CASSPGISEVGELFF. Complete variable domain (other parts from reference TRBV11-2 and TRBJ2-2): EAGVAQSPRYKIIEKRQSVAFWCNPISGHATLYWYQQILGQGPKLLIQFQNNGVVDDSQLPKDRFSAERLKGVDSTLKIQPAKLEDSAVYLCASSPGISEVGELFFGEGSRLTVL.

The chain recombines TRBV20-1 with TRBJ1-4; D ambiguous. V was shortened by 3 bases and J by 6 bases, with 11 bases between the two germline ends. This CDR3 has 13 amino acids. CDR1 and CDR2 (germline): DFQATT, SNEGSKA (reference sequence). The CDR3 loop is CSASFLNDEKLFF. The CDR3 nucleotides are TGCAGTGCTAGTTTCCTGAATGATGAAAAACTGTTTTTT.

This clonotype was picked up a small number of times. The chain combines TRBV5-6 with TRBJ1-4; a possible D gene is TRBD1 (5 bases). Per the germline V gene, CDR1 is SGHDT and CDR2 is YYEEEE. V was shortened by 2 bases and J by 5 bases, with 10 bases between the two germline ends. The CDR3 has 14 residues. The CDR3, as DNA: TGTGCCAGCAGCTTTGGGACGGGGAATGAAAAACTGTTTTTT. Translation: CASSFGTGNEKLFF.

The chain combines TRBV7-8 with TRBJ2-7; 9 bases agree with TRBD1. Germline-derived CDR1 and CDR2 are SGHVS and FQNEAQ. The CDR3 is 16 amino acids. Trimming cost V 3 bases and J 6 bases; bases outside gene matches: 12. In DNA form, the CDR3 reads TGTGCCAGCAGCTTCCCTTCCGGGACAGGGTTGGGCGAGCAGTACTTC. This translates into CASSFPSGTGLGEQYF.

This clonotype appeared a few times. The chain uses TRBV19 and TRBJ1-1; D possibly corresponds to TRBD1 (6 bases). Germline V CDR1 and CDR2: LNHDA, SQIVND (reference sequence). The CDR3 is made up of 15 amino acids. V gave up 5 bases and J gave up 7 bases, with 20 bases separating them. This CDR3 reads CASSPSTGTKNEAFF. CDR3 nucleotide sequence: TGTGCCAGTAGTCCCAGTACCGGGACAAAGAATGAAGCTTTCTTT.

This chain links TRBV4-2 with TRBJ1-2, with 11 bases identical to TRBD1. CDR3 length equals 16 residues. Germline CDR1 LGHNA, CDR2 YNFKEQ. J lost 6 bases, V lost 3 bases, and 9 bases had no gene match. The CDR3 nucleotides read TGTGCCAGCAGCCATGAAGCCGGGACAGGGGGTAATGGCTACACCTTC. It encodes CASSHEAGTGGNGYTF.

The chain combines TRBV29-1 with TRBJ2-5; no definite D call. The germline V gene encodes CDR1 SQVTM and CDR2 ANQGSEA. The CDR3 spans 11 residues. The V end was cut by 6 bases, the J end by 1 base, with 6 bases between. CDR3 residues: CSVLSQETQYF. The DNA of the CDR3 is TGCAGCGTGCTCAGCCAAGAGACCCAGTACTTC. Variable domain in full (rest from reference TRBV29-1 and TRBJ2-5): SAVISQKPSRDICQRGTSLTIQCQVDSQVTMMFWYRQQPGQSLTLIATANQGSEATYESGFVIDKFPISRPNLTFSTLTVSNMSPEDSSIYLCSVLSQETQYFGPGTRLLVL.

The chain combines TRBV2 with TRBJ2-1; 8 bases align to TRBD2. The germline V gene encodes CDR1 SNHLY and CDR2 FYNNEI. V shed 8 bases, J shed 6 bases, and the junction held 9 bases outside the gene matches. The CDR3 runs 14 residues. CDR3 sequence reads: CASHLLRGGNEQFF. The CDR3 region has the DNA TGTGCCAGCCACCTGCTTCGGGGGGGCAATGAGCAGTTCTTC.

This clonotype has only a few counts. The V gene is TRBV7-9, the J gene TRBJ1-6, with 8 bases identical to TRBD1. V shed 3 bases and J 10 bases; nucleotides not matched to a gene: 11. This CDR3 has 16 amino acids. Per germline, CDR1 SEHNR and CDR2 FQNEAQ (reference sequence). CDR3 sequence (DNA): TGTGCCAGCAGCTTGATCATCGGGACAGGAGCCTCACCCCTCCACTTT. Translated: CASSLIIGTGASPLHF.

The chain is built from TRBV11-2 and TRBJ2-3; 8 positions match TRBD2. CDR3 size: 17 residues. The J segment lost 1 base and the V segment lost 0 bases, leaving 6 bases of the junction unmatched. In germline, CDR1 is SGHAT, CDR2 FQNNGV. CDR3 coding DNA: TGTGCCAGCAGCTTAGAGGTAGCGGGGTCCCGCACAGATACGCAGTATTTT. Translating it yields CASSLEVAGSRTDTQYF.

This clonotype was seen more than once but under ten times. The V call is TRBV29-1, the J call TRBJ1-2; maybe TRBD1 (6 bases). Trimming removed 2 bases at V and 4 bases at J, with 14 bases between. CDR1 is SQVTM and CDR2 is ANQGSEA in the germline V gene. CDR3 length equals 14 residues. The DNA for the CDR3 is TGCAGCGTTGAATCGCCGACAGGCTCCTATGGCTACACCTTC. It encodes CSVESPTGSYGYTF.

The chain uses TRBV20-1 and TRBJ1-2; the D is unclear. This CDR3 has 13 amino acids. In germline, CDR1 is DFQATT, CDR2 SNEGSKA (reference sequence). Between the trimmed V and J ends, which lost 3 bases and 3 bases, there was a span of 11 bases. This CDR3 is CSASYGTDYGYTF. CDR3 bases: TGCAGTGCTAGTTATGGAACGGACTATGGCTACACCTTC.

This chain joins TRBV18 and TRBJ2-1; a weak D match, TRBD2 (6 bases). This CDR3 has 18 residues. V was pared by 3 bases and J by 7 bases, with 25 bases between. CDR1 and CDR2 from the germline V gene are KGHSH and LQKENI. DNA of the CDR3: TGTGCCAGCTCACCCAAGATGACGGGGGTAAGTGGCGAGAATGAGCAGTTCTTC. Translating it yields CASSPKMTGVSGENEQFF.

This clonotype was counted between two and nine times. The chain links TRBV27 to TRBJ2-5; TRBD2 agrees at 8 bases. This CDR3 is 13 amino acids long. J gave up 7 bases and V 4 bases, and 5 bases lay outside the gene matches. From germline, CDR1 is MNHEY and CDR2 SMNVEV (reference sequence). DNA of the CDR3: TGTGCCAGCAGTTCTAGCGGGTGGGGGACCCAGTACTTC. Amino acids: CASSSSGWGTQYF.

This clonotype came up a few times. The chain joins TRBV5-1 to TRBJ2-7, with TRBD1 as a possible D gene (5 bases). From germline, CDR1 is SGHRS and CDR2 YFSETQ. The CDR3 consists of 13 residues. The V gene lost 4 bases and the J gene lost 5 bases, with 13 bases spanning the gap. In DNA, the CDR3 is TGCGCCAGCAGCCCCCAGGGTGTCAACGAGCAGTACTTC. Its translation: CASSPQGVNEQYF.

This CDR3 is CASSARTGQTYEQYF. Here the CDR3 DNA reads TGCGCCAGCAGCGCAAGGACAGGTCAAACCTACGAGCAGTACTTC. The rearrangement uses TRBV5-1 and TRBJ2-7, with 7 nucleotides matching TRBD1. The CDR3 runs to 15 residues. Trimming cost V 4 bases and J 2 bases; bases outside gene matches: 9. Per the germline V gene, CDR1 is SGHRS and CDR2 is YFSETQ.

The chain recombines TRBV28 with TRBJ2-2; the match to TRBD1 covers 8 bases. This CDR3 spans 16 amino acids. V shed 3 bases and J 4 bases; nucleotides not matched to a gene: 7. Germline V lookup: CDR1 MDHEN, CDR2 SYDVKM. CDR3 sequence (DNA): TGTGCCAGCAGTTTCCGGACAGGGATTACCACCGGGGAGCTGTTTTTT. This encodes CASSFRTGITTGELFF.

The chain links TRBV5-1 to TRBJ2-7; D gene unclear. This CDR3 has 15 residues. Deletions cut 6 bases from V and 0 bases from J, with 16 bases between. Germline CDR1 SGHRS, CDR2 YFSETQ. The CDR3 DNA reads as TGCGCCAGCACCCCGCGTTCGAGGAGCTCCTACGAGCAGTACTTC. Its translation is CASTPRSRSSYEQYF.

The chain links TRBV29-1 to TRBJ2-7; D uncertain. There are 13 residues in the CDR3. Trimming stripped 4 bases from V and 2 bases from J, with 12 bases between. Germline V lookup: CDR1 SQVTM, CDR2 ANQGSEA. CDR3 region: CSVAHGVTYEQYF. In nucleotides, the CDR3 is TGCAGCGTTGCACACGGCGTTACCTACGAGCAGTACTTC.

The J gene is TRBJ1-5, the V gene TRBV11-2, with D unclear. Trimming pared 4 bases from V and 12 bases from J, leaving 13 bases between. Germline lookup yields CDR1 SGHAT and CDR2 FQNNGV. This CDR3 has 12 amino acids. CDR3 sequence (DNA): TGTGCCAGCAGCTCCCCGTATATATGCCAGCATTTT. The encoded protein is CASSSPYICQHF.